A single sample gave rise to the 27 T cell receptor beta chains below, sequenced in a study of T cells in Graves' hyperthyroidism and ophthalmopathy. Researchers amplified the TCR beta CDR3 regions from RNA transcripts. During a first-round RT-PCR of the TCR CDR3, the HTBI primer set was used. TCRdb re-called the multiplex PCR reads with MiXCR, one entry per CDR3 protein. Of roughly 660,000 distinct CDR3 sequences in the sample, approximately 15% are singletons; the top ten hold around a sixth. Material: blood. The receptors stem from a man aged 45-65 years with Graves' hyperthyroidism.

A few counts support this clonotype. V gene TRBV20-1 combines with J gene TRBJ2-1; 10 positions match TRBD2. This CDR3 has 17 residues. Germline CDR1 and CDR2: DFQATT and SNEGSKA (reference sequence). J lost 0 bases, V lost 1 base, and 6 bases had no gene match. The CDR3 DNA sequence: TGCAGTGCTAGAGCTTCTAGCGGGAGTCCCTCCTACAATGAGCAGTTCTTC. The encoded protein is CSARASSGSPSYNEQFF.

CDR3 bases: TGTGCCAGCAGCATAGGGGGCTGGAATCAGCCCCAGCATTTT. Residues: CASSIGGWNQPQHF. This chain uses TRBV5-6 with TRBJ1-5; 7 positions agree with TRBD1. Trimming at V came to 4 bases and at J to 4 bases, leaving 5 bases not matched to a gene. CDR3 length: 14 residues. CDR1 and CDR2 (germline): SGHDT, YYEEEE.

This clonotype was counted many times. This chain joins TRBV18 and TRBJ2-3; TRBD1 matches at 10 bases. The germline gives CDR1 KGHSH, CDR2 LQKENI. V gave up 4 bases and J gave up 1 base; unmatched junction bases: 5. The CDR3 runs 16 residues. CDR3 sequence (DNA): TGTGCCAGCTCACAACGGGACAGGGGTGGCACAGATACGCAGTATTTT. Residues: CASSQRDRGGTDTQYF.

This clonotype has at least ten counts. The CDR3: CASSLILSSYNEQFF. CDR3 nucleotide sequence: TGTGCCAGCAGCTTAATATTGAGCTCCTACAATGAGCAGTTCTTC. This chain uses TRBV7-2 with TRBJ2-1, with D unresolved. The V and J ends lost 2 bases and 0 bases respectively, with 8 bases between them. The CDR3 sequence is 15 residues long. Germline-derived CDR1 and CDR2 are SGHTA and FQGNSA.

The rearrangement joins TRBV19 to TRBJ1-1; D is unresolved. This CDR3 region has 14 residues. CDR1 and CDR2 from the germline V gene are LNHDA and SQIVND (reference sequence). The V end lost 3 bases, the J end lost 0 bases, and 8 bases lay between the germline ends. CDR3 sequence (DNA): TGTGCCAGTAGTATGATCTCTATGAACACTGAAGCTTTCTTT. Translated, it gives CASSMISMNTEAFF.

This clonotype was counted a few times. This chain connects TRBV19 to TRBJ1-1, with D perhaps matching TRBD1 (5 bases). V was pared by 2 bases and J by 0 bases, with 10 bases between. The CDR3 runs to 15 residues. Germline CDR1 reads LNHDA; CDR2 reads SQIVND (reference sequence). The CDR3 DNA sequence: TGTGCCAGTAGTATAATTCCAGGGATGAACACTGAAGCTTTCTTT. Residues: CASSIIPGMNTEAFF.

This clonotype was seen at least ten times. The CDR3 sequence is CASSLFDRDPKAFF. The CDR3 DNA follows: TGTGCCAGCAGTTTGTTCGACAGGGACCCAAAAGCTTTCTTT. This sequence joins TRBV12-3 or TRBV12-4 and TRBJ1-1, with TRBD1 matching 7 bases. The CDR3 runs to 14 residues. V shed 3 bases and J 9 bases; nucleotides not matched to a gene: 10.

This clonotype came up a few times. The chain has TRBV6-1 and TRBJ2-6, with D possibly being TRBD1 or TRBD2 (6 bases each). CDR3 size: 15 residues. With 7 bases removed from V and 2 bases from J, the gap between germline ends came to 12 bases. CDR1 MNHNS and CDR2 SASEGT come from the germline V gene. CDR3 DNA: TGTGCCAGCACTGAGGGGGGCGCTGGGGCCAACGTCCTGACTTTC. Its protein is CASTEGGAGANVLTF.

This clonotype came up many times. The chain has TRBV28 and TRBJ2-7, with a tentative D call TRBD1 (6 bases). CDR3 length equals 13 residues. Germline CDR1 MDHEN, CDR2 SYDVKM. V lost 6 bases, J lost 1 base, and 10 bases lay in between. The CDR3 DNA reads TGTGCCAGCAGGAGGGGACAATCCTACGAGCAGTACTTC. Translating it yields CASRRGQSYEQYF.

This clonotype was found many times. The rearrangement links TRBV24-1 to TRBJ1-2; no clear D gene. V lost 4 bases and J 4 bases, leaving 9 bases between the germline ends. The CDR3 totals 13 residues. The germline gives CDR1 KGHDR, CDR2 SFDVKD. CDR3 sequence reads: CATSDPESYGYTF. The CDR3 bases are TGTGCCACCAGTGACCCCGAGAGCTATGGCTACACCTTC.

This clonotype was seen more than once but under ten times. The V call is TRBV19, the J call TRBJ2-2; the D gene is possibly TRBD2 (6 bases). The CDR3 is 17 amino acids. Trimming took off 7 bases at V and 3 bases at J, with 21 bases between the two ends. Germline V gene data show CDR1 as LNHDA and CDR2 as SQIVND (reference sequence). CDR3 nucleotide sequence: TGTGCCAGTACCCCAGCGCGTAGCGGTGGGGACACCGGGGAGCTGTTTTTT. It specifies CASTPARSGGDTGELFF.

The V gene is TRBV20-1, the J gene TRBJ2-7; D gene unclear. The CDR3 has 15 amino acids. V was trimmed by 0 bases and J by 2 bases, leaving 14 bases between them. Germline lookup yields CDR1 DFQATT and CDR2 SNEGSKA (reference sequence). CDR3 loop: CSARDRASRPYEQYF. The CDR3 nucleotides read TGCAGTGCTAGAGATAGGGCTTCACGACCCTACGAGCAGTACTTC.

At least ten counts were recorded for this clonotype. The rearrangement links TRBV2 to TRBJ2-3; 15 bases agree with TRBD2. The CDR3 totals 16 residues. V trimming: 3 bases; J trimming: 5 bases; junction bases outside the gene matches: 3. Germline loops: CDR1 SNHLY, CDR2 FYNNEI. The CDR3 loop reads CASSEGLAGGIDTQYF. The DNA for the CDR3 is TGTGCCAGCAGTGAGGGACTAGCGGGAGGAATAGATACGCAGTATTTT.

The rearrangement links TRBV28 to TRBJ2-7; TRBD1 aligns across 10 bases. CDR3 length: 14 amino acids. CDR1 and CDR2 (germline): MDHEN, SYDVKM. V trimming: 8 bases; J trimming: 4 bases; junction bases outside the gene matches: 8. The CDR3 sequence: CASLKPGQGYEQYF. The CDR3 DNA reads TGTGCCAGCTTAAAACCGGGACAGGGGTACGAGCAGTACTTC.

This clonotype showed up many times. The gene calls are TRBV7-8 and TRBJ2-3; weak D call: TRBD2 (6 bases). V was clipped by 1 base and J by 0 bases, with 11 bases between them. CDR1 is SGHVS, CDR2 FQNEAQ, per germline. This CDR3 spans 16 amino acids. The CDR3 DNA follows: TGTGCCAGCAGCTTAGTTAGCGGAGTGAGCACAGATACGCAGTATTTT. It translates to CASSLVSGVSTDTQYF.

The chain joins TRBV29-1 to TRBJ1-2; D call uncertain. The CDR3 length is 11 residues. V was shortened by 3 bases and J by 8 bases, with 10 bases between the two germline ends. CDR1 SQVTM and CDR2 ANQGSEA come from the germline V gene. The CDR3 nucleotides read TGCAGCGTTGACCGGGCTGGGGGCTACACCTTC. Amino acid sequence: CSVDRAGGYTF.

This clonotype has a single count. J is TRBJ2-2 and V is TRBV28; TRBD1 or TRBD2 may be the D gene (5 bases each). V lost 3 bases, J lost 4 bases, and 15 bases lay in between. Per the germline V gene, CDR1 is MDHEN and CDR2 is SYDVKM. The CDR3 totals 16 residues. CDR3 residues: CASSLGVGTSTGELFF. The CDR3, as DNA: TGTGCCAGCAGTTTGGGGGTCGGCACGAGCACCGGGGAGCTGTTTTTT. The whole variable domain, filled in from reference TRBV28 and TRBJ2-2, reads DVKVTQSSRYLVKRTGEKVFLECVQDMDHENMFWYRQDPGLGLRLIYFSYDVKMKEKGDIPEGYSVSREKKERFSLILESASTNQTSMYLCASSLGVGTSTGELFFGEGSRLTVL.

The rearrangement joins TRBV2 to TRBJ2-7; maybe TRBD1 (7 bases). In germline, CDR1 is SNHLY, CDR2 FYNNEI. This CDR3 spans 16 amino acids. The V end lost 6 bases, the J end lost 1 base, and 19 bases lay between the germline ends. CDR3 coding DNA: TGTGCCAGCAGAGGGGGGACAGCAAAAACATCCTACGAGCAGTACTTC. Amino acid sequence: CASRGGTAKTSYEQYF.

The chain recombines TRBV6-2 or TRBV6-3 with TRBJ2-7, with TRBD2 as a possible D gene (7 bases). The CDR3 spans 14 residues. Trimming cost V 8 bases and J 2 bases, with 16 bases left between them. Germline CDR1 reads MNHEY; CDR2 reads SVGEGT. The CDR3 loop is CASVMGAGAYEQYF. The CDR3 DNA sequence: TGTGCCAGCGTCATGGGGGCGGGGGCCTACGAGCAGTACTTC.

The chain employs TRBV20-1 and TRBJ1-1, with unresolved D. V was clipped by 6 bases and J by 4 bases, with 21 bases between them. Per germline, CDR1 DFQATT and CDR2 SNEGSKA (reference sequence). The CDR3 length is 15 residues. Written as DNA, the CDR3 is TGCAGTGCCTATAAGATAGGGTGGGCGGTCACTGAAGCTTTCTTT. This codes for CSAYKIGWAVTEAFF.

The table lists this clonotype with many counts. The chain carries TRBV6-1 and TRBJ1-6; perhaps TRBD1 as D (6 bases). The length of the CDR3 is 16 residues. In germline, CDR1 is MNHNS, CDR2 SASEGT. With 2 bases removed from V and 9 bases from J, the gap between germline ends came to 17 bases. CDR3 sequence: CASSESFLRGRSPLHF. CDR3 sequence (DNA): TGTGCCAGCAGTGAATCTTTCTTACGGGGGCGTTCACCCCTCCACTTT.

This clonotype occurred many times. The V gene is TRBV28, the J gene TRBJ2-7, with 7 bases fitting TRBD2. Per the germline V gene, CDR1 is MDHEN and CDR2 is SYDVKM. The CDR3 has 14 residues. J lost 3 bases, V lost 1 base, and 3 bases had no gene match. CDR3 amino acids: CASSLSGGIYEQYF. CDR3 bases: TGTGCCAGCAGTTTATCCGGGGGGATCTACGAGCAGTACTTC.

Only a few counts were recorded for this clonotype. The chain is built from TRBV6-1 and TRBJ2-1, with D possibly being TRBD1 (6 bases). Trimming left V 4 bases short and J 4 bases short, with 11 bases between. In germline, CDR1 is MNHNS, CDR2 SASEGT. The CDR3 runs 14 residues. In DNA form, the CDR3 reads TGTGCCAGCAGTGGGGGACACCTATACAATGAGCAGTTCTTC. This sequence encodes CASSGGHLYNEQFF.

The J gene is TRBJ2-5, the V gene TRBV28; weak D call: TRBD2 (7 bases). The CDR3 spans 14 residues. Trimming shortened V by 3 bases and J by 1 base, and 9 bases separated the two germline ends. From germline, CDR1 is MDHEN and CDR2 SYDVKM. This chain's CDR3 is CASSLRGPQETQYF. The DNA for the CDR3 is TGTGCCAGCAGTTTGCGGGGGCCCCAAGAGACCCAGTACTTC.

This clonotype has only a few counts. CDR3 in DNA: TGTGCCAGCAGCTTAGGTGAGAAGCAGTACTTC. Protein sequence: CASSLGEKQYF. V usage is TRBV7-2 and J usage is TRBJ2-7; D uncertain. Per germline, CDR1 SGHTA and CDR2 FQGNSA. The CDR3 totals 11 residues. Trimming left V 1 base short and J 8 bases short, with 6 bases between.

Ten or more counts support this clonotype. This rearrangement joins TRBV28 to TRBJ2-5; 7 bases align to TRBD1. Germline assignment: CDR1 MDHEN and CDR2 SYDVKM. CDR3 length equals 14 residues. Losses at the gene ends were 9 bases for V and 1 base for J; bases not matched to a gene: 8. The CDR3 loop is CASSIYRGQETQYF. CDR3 bases: TGTGCCAGTTCAATTTACAGGGGCCAAGAGACCCAGTACTTC.

In its sample, this clonotype was seen a few times. The chain links TRBV19 to TRBJ2-1; 7 bases agree with TRBD1. Trimming cost V 3 bases and J 0 bases; bases outside gene matches: 8. This CDR3 has 17 residues. Germline CDR1 and CDR2: LNHDA and SQIVND (reference sequence). The CDR3 spells CASSMRGLGGSYNEQFF. The DNA for the CDR3 is TGTGCCAGTAGTATGAGGGGGCTGGGCGGCTCCTACAATGAGCAGTTCTTC.